This entry concerns a single T cell receptor (beta chain). These data come from a study of blood T cell repertoires in COVID-19. Study in general: Nucleic acid was either cDNA or gDNA, and it came from T cells, B-cell-depleted T cells, or PBMCs.

Trimming left V 5 bases short and J 5 bases short, with 16 bases between. The length of the CDR3 is 15 residues. From germline, CDR1 is SGHVS and CDR2 FNYEAQ. The method was immunoSEQ multiplex PCR; TCRdb's version includes in-frame clones alone and lacks a portion of them. The profile shows roughly 250,000 clones, around 86% of them singletons. The clonotype originates from a woman in her forties or fifties who had recovered from COVID-19. Sequencing was done on a sample of PBMCs or T cells enriched from blood (not recorded which). This rearrangement joins TRBV7-6 to TRBJ2-1; a weak D match, TRBD2 (6 bases). This CDR3 reads CASSKYRGLNNEQFF. In DNA form, the CDR3 reads TGTGCCAGCAGCAAATATCGGGGACTCAACAATGAGCAGTTCTTC.